This passage covers 17 T cell receptor beta chains from one sample sequenced in a study of blood T cell repertoires in COVID-19. Repertoires were generated with immunoSEQ multiplex PCR, while TCRdb's copy carries only in-frame clones and drops some. The sample yields over 90,000 clones, around nine tenths seen once. Material for sequencing was peripheral blood. The receptor set was obtained from a man in his fifties in a cohort sampled during active COVID-19.

This clone came up a few times. The rearrangement uses TRBV2 and TRBJ1-4; D perhaps matches TRBD1 (5 bases). V lost 2 bases and J lost 3, with 7 bases in between. This CDR3 is built from 14 residues. CDR1 and CDR2 (germline): SNHLY, FYNNEI. The CDR3 coding sequence is TGTGCCAGCAGTGAAACGGGGGCTAATGAAAAACTGTTTTTT. Amino acid sequence: CASSETGANEKLFF.

The chain joins TRBV5-4 to TRBJ1-2; D not resolved. Between the trimmed V and J ends, which lost 1 base and 2 bases, there was a span of 3 bases. The CDR3 extends over 12 amino acids. Germline V CDR1 and CDR2: SGHNT, YYREEE (reference sequence). The DNA for the CDR3 is TGTGCCAGCAGCTTGCCGAACTATGGCTACACCTTC. This encodes CASSLPNYGYTF.

The CDR3 coding sequence is TGTGCCAGCAGCGCTCTAGCGGGGAGCACAGATACGCAGTATTTT. Translated: CASSALAGSTDTQYF. This chain links TRBV6-5 with TRBJ2-3; the match to TRBD2 covers 9 bases. The trim removed 6 bases at V and 0 bases at J, leaving 4 bases unmatched. Germline V gene lookup returns CDR1 MNHEY and CDR2 SVGAGI. This CDR3 is built from 15 residues.

The V and J genes are TRBV2 and TRBJ1-1; D unresolved. The CDR3 spans 11 residues. The V end lost 3 bases, the J end lost 11 bases, and 10 bases lay between the germline ends. Germline V gene sequence: CDR1 SNHLY, CDR2 FYNNEI. The DNA for the CDR3 is TGTGCCAGCAGTGACCGAGTTATGGCTTTCTTT. This sequence encodes CASSDRVMAFF.

V gene TRBV18 combines with J gene TRBJ2-5; TRBD1 matches 8 bases. The CDR3 is made up of 17 amino acids. The J segment lost 4 bases and the V segment lost 3 bases, leaving 13 bases of the junction unmatched. CDR1 and CDR2 (germline): KGHSH, LQKENI. Written as DNA, the CDR3 is TGTGCCAGCTCACCTATCGGACAGGGATTAAGTCGAGAGACCCAGTACTTC. Its protein product is CASSPIGQGLSRETQYF.

The chain recombines TRBV6-5 with TRBJ2-2, with D perhaps TRBD1 (5 bases). Trimming stripped 6 bases from V and 2 bases from J, with 10 bases between. The CDR3 loop spans 14 amino acids. CDR1 and CDR2 (germline): MNHEY, SVGAGI. The CDR3 region has the DNA TGTGCCAGCAGGCAACAGGTTAACACCGGGGAGCTGTTTTTT. Encoded protein: CASRQQVNTGELFF.

This clone was detected only a few times. V gene TRBV3-1 (or the pseudogene TRBV3-2) combines with J gene TRBJ1-6, with TRBD1 matching over 8 bases. Germline V CDR1 and CDR2: LGHDT, YNNKEL (reference sequence). This CDR3 contains 16 residues. The ends lost 5 bases at V and 7 bases at J; junction bases unmatched: 10. CDR3 nucleotide sequence: TGTGCCAGCAGCAAGTTACAGGGGGTCGAAAATTCACCCCTCCACTTT. This translates into CASSKLQGVENSPLHF.

The chain uses TRBV12-3 or TRBV12-4 and TRBJ1-1; 7 nucleotides agree with TRBD1. Germline trimming cut 6 bases from V and 0 bases from J; bases unmatched to any gene: 1. This CDR3 region has 13 residues. The DNA of the CDR3 is TGTGCCAGCAGAGGACAGGTGAACACTGAAGCTTTCTTT. Amino acid sequence: CASRGQVNTEAFF.

This clone was seen more than once but under ten times. The chain employs TRBV7-2 and TRBJ1-1, with a possible D match to TRBD1 (5 bases). Germline CDR1 is SGHTA and CDR2 is FQGNSA. V lost 0 bases and J 4 bases, leaving 12 bases between the germline ends. The CDR3 is 15 residues long. The DNA of the CDR3 is TGTGCCAGCAGCTTAGCTTTAGGAGGGGCCACTGAAGCTTTCTTT. Encoded protein: CASSLALGGATEAFF.

This chain uses TRBV29-1 with TRBJ2-2; maybe TRBD2 (6 bases). The CDR3 covers 15 residues. CDR1 is SQVTM, CDR2 ANQGSEA, per germline. Deletions cut 2 bases from V and 1 base from J, with 11 bases between. Here the CDR3 reads CSVEILAKNTGELFF. CDR3 DNA: TGCAGCGTTGAAATACTAGCAAAGAACACCGGGGAGCTGTTTTTT.

V is TRBV6-5 and J is TRBJ2-7, with TRBD2 identical over 8 bases. CDR3 length equals 15 residues. With V trimmed by 3 bases and J by 2 bases, 6 bases remained unmatched. CDR1 is MNHEY and CDR2 is SVGAGI in the germline V gene. The CDR3: CASSYTGRATYEQYF. DNA for the CDR3: TGTGCCAGCAGTTATACCGGGAGGGCTACCTACGAGCAGTACTTC.

The chain is built from TRBV7-9 and TRBJ1-2; TRBD1 agrees at 9 bases. The CDR3 has 14 amino acids. With V trimmed by 5 bases and J by 4 bases, 5 bases remained unmatched. The germline V gene encodes CDR1 SEHNR and CDR2 FQNEAQ (reference sequence). The CDR3, as DNA: TGTGCCAGCAGCAGCGGACAGGGGTTCTATGGCTACACCTTC. Protein: CASSSGQGFYGYTF.

The chain couples TRBV5-5 to TRBJ2-7, with D perhaps TRBD1 (6 bases). The germline gives CDR1 SGHKS, CDR2 YYEKEE (reference sequence). This CDR3 is 14 amino acids long. Trimming shortened V by 3 bases and J by 1 base, and 11 bases separated the two germline ends. The CDR3 loop is CASSYPDRSYEQYF. Written as DNA, the CDR3 is TGTGCCAGCAGCTATCCCGACAGGTCCTACGAGCAGTACTTC.

V and J are TRBV29-1 and TRBJ2-1; 9 nucleotides align to TRBD1. Germline values: CDR1 SQVTM, CDR2 ANQGSEA. CDR3 length equals 13 residues. Unmatched junction bases numbered 8, after V lost 7 bases and J lost 7 bases. For the CDR3, the DNA is TGCAGCGCAACCGGGACAGGGAAAAATGAGCAGTTCTTC. Translating it yields CSATGTGKNEQFF.

V usage is TRBV21-1 and J usage is TRBJ2-1; the DNA was not used to check the table's D call, TRBD1. TRBV21-1 is shown as a pseudogene. CDR3 size: 17 residues. CDR3 nucleotides: TGTGCCAGCAGCATAACCGGACAGGGGGGCCCTTACAATGAGCAGTTCTTC. It translates to CASSITGQGGPYNEQFF.

The V and J genes are TRBV19 and TRBJ2-4, with D perhaps TRBD1 (7 bases). This CDR3 comprises 16 residues. The germline V gene encodes CDR1 LNHDA and CDR2 SQIVND (reference sequence). V lost 4 bases and J lost 0, with 13 bases in between. The CDR3 spells CASSSGTDLAKNIQYF. The CDR3 DNA follows: TGTGCCAGTAGTAGCGGGACAGACTTAGCCAAAAACATTCAGTACTTC. The full variable domain, in which reference TRBV19 and TRBJ2-4 provide the parts outside the CDR3, is DGGITQSPKYLFRKEGQNVTLSCEQNLNHDAMYWYRQDPGQGLRLIYYSQIVNDFQKGDIAEGYSVSREKKESFPLTVTSAQKNPTAFYLCASSSGTDLAKNIQYFGAGTRLSVL.

The chain is built from TRBV19 and TRBJ2-5, with TRBD2 matching over 10 bases. Looked up from germline, CDR1 is LNHDA and CDR2 is SQIVND (reference sequence). The junction had 2 bases not matched to a gene; V was cut back by 1 base and J by 3 bases. The CDR3 length is 15 residues. The DNA for the CDR3 is TGTGCCAGTAGTATAGGGGGGACTAGCGAAGAGACCCAGTACTTC. Its protein is CASSIGGTSEETQYF.